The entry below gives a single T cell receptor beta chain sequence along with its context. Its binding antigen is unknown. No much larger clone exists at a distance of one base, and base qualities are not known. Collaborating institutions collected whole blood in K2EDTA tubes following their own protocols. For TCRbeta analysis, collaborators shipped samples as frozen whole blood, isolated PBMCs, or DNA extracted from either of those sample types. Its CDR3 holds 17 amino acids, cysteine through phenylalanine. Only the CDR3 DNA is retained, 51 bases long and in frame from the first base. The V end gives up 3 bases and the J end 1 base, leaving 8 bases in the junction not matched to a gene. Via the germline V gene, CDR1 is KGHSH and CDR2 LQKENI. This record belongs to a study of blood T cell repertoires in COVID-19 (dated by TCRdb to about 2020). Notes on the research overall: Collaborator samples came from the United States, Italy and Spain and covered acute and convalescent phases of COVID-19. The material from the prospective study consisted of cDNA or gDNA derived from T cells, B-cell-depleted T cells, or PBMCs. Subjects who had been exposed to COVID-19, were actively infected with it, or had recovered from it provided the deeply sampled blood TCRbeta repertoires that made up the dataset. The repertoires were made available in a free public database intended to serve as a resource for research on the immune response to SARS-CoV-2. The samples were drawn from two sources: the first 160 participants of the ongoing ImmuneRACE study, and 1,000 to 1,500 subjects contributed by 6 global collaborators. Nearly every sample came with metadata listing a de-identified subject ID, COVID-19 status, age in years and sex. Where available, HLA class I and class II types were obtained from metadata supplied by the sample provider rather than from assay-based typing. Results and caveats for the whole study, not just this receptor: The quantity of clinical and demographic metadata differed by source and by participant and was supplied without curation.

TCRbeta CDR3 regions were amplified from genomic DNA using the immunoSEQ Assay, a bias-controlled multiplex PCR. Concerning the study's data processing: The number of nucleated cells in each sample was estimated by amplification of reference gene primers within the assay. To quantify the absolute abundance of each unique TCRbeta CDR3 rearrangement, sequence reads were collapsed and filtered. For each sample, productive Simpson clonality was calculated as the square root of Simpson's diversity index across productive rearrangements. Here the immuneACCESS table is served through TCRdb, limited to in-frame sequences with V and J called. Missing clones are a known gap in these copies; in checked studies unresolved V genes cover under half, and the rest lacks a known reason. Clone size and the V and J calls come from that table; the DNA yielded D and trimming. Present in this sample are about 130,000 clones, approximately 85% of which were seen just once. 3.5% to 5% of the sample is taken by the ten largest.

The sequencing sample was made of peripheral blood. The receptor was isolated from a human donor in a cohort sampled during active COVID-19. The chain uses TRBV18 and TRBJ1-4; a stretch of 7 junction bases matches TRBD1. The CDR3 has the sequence CASSPTTYRGTNEKLFF. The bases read TGTGCCAGCTCACCTACCACGTACAGGGGAACTAATGAAAAACTGTTTTTT.